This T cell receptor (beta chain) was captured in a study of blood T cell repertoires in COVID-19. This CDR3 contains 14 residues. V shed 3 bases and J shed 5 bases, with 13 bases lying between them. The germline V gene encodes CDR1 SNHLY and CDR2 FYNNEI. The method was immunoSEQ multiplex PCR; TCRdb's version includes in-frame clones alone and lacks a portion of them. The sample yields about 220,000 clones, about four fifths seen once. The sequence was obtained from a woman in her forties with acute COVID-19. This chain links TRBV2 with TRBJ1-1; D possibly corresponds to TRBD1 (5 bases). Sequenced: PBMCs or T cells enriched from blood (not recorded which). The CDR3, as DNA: TGTGCCAGCAGTGAGGGTAGTGGGGGGACTGAAGCTTTCTTT. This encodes CASSEGSGGTEAFF.